This T cell receptor (beta chain) came from a study of cytomegalovirus exposure and HLA in healthy donors. Study results and caveats: Both high specificity and high sensitivity reportedly marked the classifier's diagnosis of cytomegalovirus status. According to the study, 160 or so TCR beta chains were cytomegalovirus-associated.

After removal of 3 bases from V and 6 bases from J, the junction contained 13 bases not matched to a gene. CDR1 and CDR2 (germline): MNHNY, SVGAGI (reference sequence). The CDR3 is 16 amino acids. As for this clone: Its antigen is not identified.

The PCR made use of 60 Vbeta and 13 Jbeta primers. Original methodology: The authors later counted 70 million to 85 million unique TCR beta chains, roughly 10 million of them shared. Only in-frame clones appear in the TCRdb table, and some are missing; sequencing was by immunoSEQ multiplex PCR. V, J and clone size were drawn from that table, and D and trimming were deduced from the DNA. The sample includes around 200,000 clones. The receptor comes from a girl aged 2-15 years in good health and CMV-seropositive. What was sequenced was PBMCs. The chain employs TRBV6-6 and TRBJ2-7; 8 bases align to TRBD1. The CDR3 nucleotides read TGTGCCAGCAGTTATTCGGGACAGGCCCAGAATAGCGAGCAGTACTTC. Translated, it gives CASSYSGQAQNSEQYF.